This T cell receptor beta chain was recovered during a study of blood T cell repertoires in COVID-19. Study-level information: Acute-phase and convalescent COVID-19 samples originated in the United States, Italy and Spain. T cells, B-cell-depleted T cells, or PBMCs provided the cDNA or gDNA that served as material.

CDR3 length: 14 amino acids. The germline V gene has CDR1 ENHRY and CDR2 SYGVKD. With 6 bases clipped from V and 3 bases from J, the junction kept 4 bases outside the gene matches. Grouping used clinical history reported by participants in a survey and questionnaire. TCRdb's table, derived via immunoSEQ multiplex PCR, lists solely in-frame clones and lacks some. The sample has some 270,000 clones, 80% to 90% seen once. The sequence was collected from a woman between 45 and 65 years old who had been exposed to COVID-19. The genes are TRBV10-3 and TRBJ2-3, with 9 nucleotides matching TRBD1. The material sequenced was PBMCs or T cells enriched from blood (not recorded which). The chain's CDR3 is CAIRETGGTDTQYF. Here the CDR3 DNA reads TGTGCCATCAGGGAGACAGGGGGAACAGATACGCAGTATTTT.